The 9 T cell receptor beta chains listed next were all sequenced from one sample in a study of blood T cell repertoires in COVID-19. Sequencing was performed with immunoSEQ multiplex PCR; in TCRdb, only in-frame clones are kept and a portion is missing. The table has 58,000 or so clones, approximately 91% seen once. Sequencing used peripheral blood. These receptors all come from a woman aged 70-85 years with active COVID-19.

This chain connects TRBV4-2 to TRBJ2-5, with a possible D match to TRBD2 (6 bases). CDR1 is LGHNA, CDR2 YNFKEQ, per germline. V was trimmed by 4 bases and J by 4 bases, leaving 16 bases between them. The CDR3 covers 15 residues. This CDR3 is CASSPGLRSLETQYF. The CDR3 DNA reads as TGTGCCAGCAGCCCGGGACTCCGGAGTTTAGAGACCCAGTACTTC.

This clone was recorded once. The chain's CDR3 is CAWSGTRHNEQFF. The CDR3, as DNA: TGTGCCTGGAGCGGGACACGACACAATGAGCAGTTCTTC. V and J are TRBV30 and TRBJ2-1, with D possibly being TRBD1 (6 bases). V shed 3 bases and J shed 5 bases, with 11 bases lying between them. CDR1 GTSNPN and CDR2 SVGIG come from the germline V gene (reference sequence). This CDR3 region has 13 residues.

A few counts support this clone. The CDR3 nucleotides are TGTGCCAGCAGTCACGACAGGGCTGGAAACACCATATATTTT. Its translation is CASSHDRAGNTIYF. The chain joins TRBV6-6 to TRBJ1-3; 7 nucleotides line up with TRBD1. This CDR3 comprises 14 residues. The J segment lost 2 bases and the V segment lost 5 bases, leaving 3 bases of the junction unmatched. The germline V gene has CDR1 MNHNY and CDR2 SVGAGI (reference sequence).

This chain connects TRBV19 to TRBJ2-7, with TRBD1 as a possible D gene (5 bases). CDR3 length equals 14 residues. V lost 5 bases, J lost 7 bases, and 18 bases lay in between. Germline V lookup: CDR1 LNHDA, CDR2 SQIVND (reference sequence). As DNA, the CDR3 is TGTGCCAGTAGTCTCGGACACGGTTCATGGGAGCAGTACTTC. Amino acids: CASSLGHGSWEQYF.

The chain joins TRBV5-1 to TRBJ2-5, with 7 bases lining up with TRBD2. The CDR3 runs 18 residues. V shed 0 bases and J 5 bases; nucleotides not matched to a gene: 16. The germline V gene encodes CDR1 SGHRS and CDR2 YFSETQ. This CDR3 is CASSLGHFVGGGPETQYF. The CDR3 DNA is TGCGCCAGCAGCTTGGGCCACTTTGTCGGGGGAGGGCCGGAGACCCAGTACTTC.

This chain connects TRBV19 to TRBJ2-3; 8 bases agree with TRBD1. From germline, CDR1 is LNHDA and CDR2 SQIVND (reference sequence). The ends lost 5 bases at V and 3 bases at J; junction bases unmatched: 7. The length of the CDR3 is 15 residues. The CDR3 is CASSLWTGITDTQYF. CDR3 nucleotide sequence: TGTGCCAGTAGTCTCTGGACAGGGATTACAGATACGCAGTATTTT.

V is TRBV5-4 and J is TRBJ2-2, with TRBD2 matching 7 bases. This CDR3 region has 15 residues. Germline CDR1 is SGHNT and CDR2 is YYREEE (reference sequence). Unmatched junction bases numbered 9, after V lost 6 bases and J lost 4 bases. CDR3 in DNA: TGTGCCAGCAAGGGTGGGAGGGCCTCCACCGGGGAGCTGTTTTTT. Amino acid sequence: CASKGGRASTGELFF.

This clone has only one observation. The chain joins TRBV19 to TRBJ1-1; 8 bases are shared with TRBD1. V trimming: 2 bases; J trimming: 4 bases; junction bases outside the gene matches: 3. Per the germline V gene, CDR1 is LNHDA and CDR2 is SQIVND (reference sequence). CDR3 length: 14 residues. This CDR3 is CASSIPQGATEAFF. CDR3 nucleotides: TGTGCCAGTAGTATACCGCAGGGGGCCACTGAAGCTTTCTTT.

The chain links TRBV19 to TRBJ2-4, with 7 bases lining up with TRBD1. The CDR3 is 17 residues long. Germline CDR1 LNHDA, CDR2 SQIVND (reference sequence). V shed 0 bases, J shed 5 bases, and the junction held 10 bases outside the gene matches. The CDR3: CASSIELGLGQENIQYF. The CDR3 DNA reads TGTGCCAGTAGTATAGAATTAGGACTCGGACAGGAAAACATTCAGTACTTC.